These 24 T cell receptor beta chains were sequenced from one sample in a study of Ad26.COV2.S vaccination and SARS-CoV-2 variants. Assay: immunoSEQ multiplex PCR; the TCRdb copy retains only in-frame clones and omits some. Among roughly 350,000 clones listed, about nine tenths were seen once. Treatment in this sample: 19 received Ad26.COV2.S at low or high dose, single or two shots; several received placebo; per-sample allocation not given. Day 63 after the first vaccine or placebo injection was the time point for sampling. This material consisted of peripheral blood, taken in a trial of Ad26.COV2.S vaccine versus placebo. The receptors were gathered from a person between 18 and 59 years old who received the Ad26.COV2.S COVID-19 vaccine or a placebo.

This clone has just one count. The genes are TRBV24-1 and TRBJ1-2; 7 nucleotides agree with TRBD1. The CDR3 extends over 14 amino acids. Trimming at V came to 3 bases and at J to 3 bases, leaving 3 bases not matched to a gene. Germline values: CDR1 KGHDR, CDR2 SFDVKD. CDR3 DNA sequence: TGTGCCACCAGTGATGGGACAGCGGACTATGGCTACACCTTC. It codes for CATSDGTADYGYTF.

The chain recombines TRBV2 with TRBJ1-2; D remains unclear. Trimming removed 2 bases at V and 6 bases at J, with 10 bases between. The CDR3 is made up of 13 amino acids. Germline loops: CDR1 SNHLY, CDR2 FYNNEI. The CDR3 nucleotides read TGTGCCAGCAGTGAAATGGCTGGCCATGGCTACACCTTC. It encodes CASSEMAGHGYTF.

This chain connects TRBV5-1 to TRBJ2-1, with 9 bases aligning to TRBD2. V shed 7 bases and J 3 bases; nucleotides not matched to a gene: 8. The CDR3 spans 15 residues. Germline loops: CDR1 SGHRS, CDR2 YFSETQ. The CDR3 reads CASGISGGYYNEQFF. CDR3 bases: TGCGCCAGCGGGATTAGCGGGGGCTACTACAATGAGCAGTTCTTC.

V is TRBV13 and J is TRBJ1-2; a possible D gene is TRBD1 (6 bases). CDR1 PRHDT and CDR2 FYEKMQ come from the germline V gene (reference sequence). V lost 2 bases, J lost 0 bases, and 16 bases lay in between. The CDR3 consists of 17 residues. The chain's CDR3 is CASSLRQGLYTNYGYTF. The CDR3 nucleotides read TGTGCCAGCAGCTTAAGGCAGGGGCTATACACTAACTATGGCTACACCTTC.

This sequence joins TRBV15 and TRBJ1-6; D remains ambiguous. The germline gives CDR1 LNHNV, CDR2 YYDKDF (reference sequence). This CDR3 contains 15 residues. V was cut by 0 bases and J by 7 bases, with 10 bases left in between. In DNA form, the CDR3 reads TGTGCCACCAGCAGAGATCCCCTGAAAAATTCACCCCTCCACTTT. Translation: CATSRDPLKNSPLHF.

V and J are TRBV3-1 (or the pseudogene TRBV3-2) and TRBJ2-5; D unresolved. CDR3 length: 14 residues. The V gene's germline CDR1 is LGHDT and CDR2 YNNKEL (reference sequence). V was shortened by 1 base and J by 3 bases, with 9 bases between the two germline ends. The chain's CDR3 is CASSQALAEETQYF. CDR3 coding DNA: TGTGCCAGCAGCCAAGCCCTGGCAGAAGAGACCCAGTACTTC.

The chain couples TRBV7-2 to TRBJ1-4; 7 bases map to TRBD1. Germline trimming cut 5 bases from V and 0 bases from J; bases unmatched to any gene: 3. The CDR3 loop spans 15 amino acids. The germline V gene encodes CDR1 SGHTA and CDR2 FQGNSA. CDR3 residues: CASSRTGATNEKLFF. CDR3 nucleotide sequence: TGTGCCAGCAGCAGAACAGGGGCAACTAATGAAAAACTGTTTTTT.

This clone appeared a single time. The chain joins TRBV6-5 to TRBJ1-6, with D possibly TRBD1 on 5 matching bases. Germline values: CDR1 MNHEY, CDR2 SVGAGI. This CDR3 has 15 amino acids. Trimming pared 4 bases from V and 4 bases from J, leaving 11 bases between. The CDR3 bases are TGTGCCAGCAGTTCAGGCTGGGGGTATAATTCACCCCTCCACTTT. Amino acids: CASSSGWGYNSPLHF.

The V gene is TRBV27, the J gene TRBJ2-7; 8 nucleotides line up with TRBD2. CDR3 length equals 17 residues. Trimming took 4 bases from V and 2 from J; bases not matched to a gene: 13. Germline CDR1 and CDR2: MNHEY and SMNVEV (reference sequence). The CDR3 is CASSSLRGSGVTYEQYF. Here the CDR3 DNA reads TGTGCCAGCAGTTCCCTTCGGGGTAGCGGGGTGACCTACGAGCAGTACTTC.

On this clone itself: This sample also contains other DNA sequences that code for the same CDR3. This chain joins TRBV12-3 or TRBV12-4 and TRBJ1-1, with 8 bases matching TRBD1. The CDR3 consists of 13 residues. Losses at the gene ends were 3 bases for V and 6 bases for J; bases not matched to a gene: 3. This chain's CDR3 is CASSLGTGAEAFF. The CDR3 bases are TGTGCCAGCAGTTTGGGGACAGGAGCTGAAGCTTTCTTT.

The count of this clone is one. This chain links TRBV19 with TRBJ1-5, with a possible D match to TRBD1 (5 bases). The germline gives CDR1 LNHDA, CDR2 SQIVND (reference sequence). The CDR3 spans 17 residues. Deletions cut 3 bases from V and 1 base from J, with 16 bases between. The CDR3 here is CASSMGQGGGSNQPQHF. The CDR3 DNA follows: TGTGCCAGTAGTATGGGGCAGGGTGGAGGAAGCAATCAGCCCCAGCATTTT.

V gene TRBV4-3 combines with J gene TRBJ1-4, with D unresolved. V was clipped by 0 bases and J by 0 bases, with 11 bases between them. Germline-derived CDR1 and CDR2 are LGHNA and YSLEER. The CDR3 consists of 17 residues. This CDR3 reads CASSQDRVRATNEKLFF. CDR3 bases: TGCGCCAGCAGCCAAGATAGGGTGCGGGCAACTAATGAAAAACTGTTTTTT.

This clone was observed a single time. This CDR3 reads CASSQDEIRDSFTDTQYF. CDR3 sequence (DNA): TGCGCCAGCAGCCAAGATGAGATCCGGGACTCCTTCACAGATACGCAGTATTTT. The chain has TRBV4-1 and TRBJ2-3, with D maybe TRBD2 (6 bases). Per the germline V gene, CDR1 is MGHRA and CDR2 is YSYEKL. This CDR3 has 18 residues. Between the trimmed V and J ends, which lost 0 bases and 2 bases, there was a span of 18 bases.

The chain couples TRBV19 to TRBJ1-1; D is unclear. The CDR3 runs to 12 residues. Trimming pared 2 bases from V and 5 bases from J, leaving 6 bases between. From germline, CDR1 is LNHDA and CDR2 SQIVND (reference sequence). The DNA for the CDR3 is TGTGCCAGTAGTATAAGCAGAACTGAAGCTTTCTTT. This codes for CASSISRTEAFF.

The rearrangement uses TRBV3-1 (or the pseudogene TRBV3-2) and TRBJ2-7; D uncertain. This CDR3 has 14 amino acids. Germline assignment: CDR1 LGHDT and CDR2 YNNKEL (reference sequence). V was pared by 4 bases and J by 0 bases, with 10 bases between. CDR3 in amino acids: CASSPRGGSYEQYF. The CDR3 DNA follows: TGTGCCAGCAGCCCCAGAGGCGGCTCCTACGAGCAGTACTTC.

The chain recombines TRBV9 with TRBJ1-4; no firm D call. Trimming left V 0 bases short and J 3 bases short, with 3 bases between. The CDR3 has 13 residues. Germline V gene data show CDR1 as SGDLS and CDR2 as YYNGEE. The CDR3 protein is CASSVGSNEKLFF. CDR3 sequence (DNA): TGTGCCAGCAGCGTAGGTTCTAATGAAAAACTGTTTTTT.

This clone was detected only once. V usage is TRBV7-6 and J usage is TRBJ2-5; 9 bases match TRBD1. The CDR3 is 17 residues long. Per the germline V gene, CDR1 is SGHVS and CDR2 is FNYEAQ. V was clipped by 4 bases and J by 1 base; unmatched bases: 10. The CDR3 sequence is CASSSGTGKLGQETQYF. CDR3 bases: TGTGCCAGCAGCTCTGGGACAGGGAAGTTGGGCCAAGAGACCCAGTACTTC.

V and J are TRBV25-1 and TRBJ1-2; TRBD1 might be the D (6 bases). V gave up 1 base and J gave up 8 bases, with 8 bases separating them. CDR1 and CDR2 from the germline V gene are MGHDK and SYGVNS. The CDR3 covers 12 residues. CDR3 in amino acids: CASSEWGRGYTF. The CDR3 DNA follows: TGTGCCAGCAGTGAATGGGGGCGCGGCTACACCTTC.

This chain connects TRBV28 to TRBJ1-5; 8 bases are a match to TRBD1. Per the germline V gene, CDR1 is MDHEN and CDR2 is SYDVKM. After removal of 5 bases from V and 2 bases from J, the junction contained 5 bases not matched to a gene. This CDR3 is 15 amino acids long. CDR3 region: CASSETGVGNQPQHF. DNA for the CDR3: TGTGCCAGCAGTGAGACAGGGGTAGGCAATCAGCCCCAGCATTTT.

This clone occurred a few times. The genes are TRBV2 and TRBJ1-5; TRBD1 agrees at 8 bases. Germline V CDR1 and CDR2: SNHLY, FYNNEI. V lost 8 bases and J lost 3; bases outside the gene matches: 3. CDR3 length: 13 amino acids. This chain's CDR3 is CASRTGHNQPQHF. For the CDR3, the DNA is TGTGCCAGCCGGACAGGGCACAATCAGCCCCAGCATTTT. Looking up the rest from reference TRBV2 and TRBJ1-5 gives the full variable domain: EPEVTQTPSHQVTQMGQEVILRCVPISNHLYFYWYRQILGQKVEFLVSFYNNEISEKSEIFDDQFSVERPDGSNFTLKIRSTKLEDSAMYFCASRTGHNQPQHFGDGTRLSIL.

The chain links TRBV5-4 to TRBJ2-7; TRBD2 might be the D (5 bases). Germline V gene lookup returns CDR1 SGHNT and CDR2 YYREEE (reference sequence). There are 13 residues in the CDR3. V lost 2 bases, J lost 5 bases, and 11 bases lay in between. CDR3 coding DNA: TGTGCCAGCAGCTTCCGGTCCGGGAACGAGCAGTACTTC. This gives the protein CASSFRSGNEQYF.

This chain links TRBV7-2 with TRBJ2-5, with TRBD1 matching over 9 bases. The length of the CDR3 is 14 residues. Germline lookup yields CDR1 SGHTA and CDR2 FQGNSA. J was trimmed by 5 bases and V by 4 bases; bases with no gene match: 5. CDR3 region: CASSYLTGGETQYF. The CDR3 DNA reads as TGTGCCAGCAGCTACTTAACAGGGGGCGAGACCCAGTACTTC.

The V gene is TRBV19, the J gene TRBJ2-1, with 10 bases lining up with TRBD1. Germline CDR1 is LNHDA and CDR2 is SQIVND (reference sequence). J gave up 3 bases and V 3 bases, and 5 bases lay outside the gene matches. The CDR3 totals 16 residues. This CDR3 reads CASSIPGQGFYNEQFF. CDR3 sequence (DNA): TGTGCCAGTAGTATCCCGGGACAGGGGTTCTACAATGAGCAGTTCTTC.

J is TRBJ1-5 and V is TRBV2; 7 bases are shared with TRBD1. J was trimmed by 4 bases and V by 7 bases; bases with no gene match: 10. The CDR3 totals 15 residues. Germline V gives CDR1 SNHLY, CDR2 FYNNEI. CDR3 bases: TGTGCCAGCAAAGTGGACAGGACCCGAAATCAGCCCCAGCATTTT. Translated, it gives CASKVDRTRNQPQHF.